These 22 T cell receptor beta chains originate from one sample sequenced in a study of early stage breast cancer tumors. Profiling relied on immunoSEQ multiplex PCR, and the TCRdb table lists in-frame clones only, not all of them. This repertoire shows 25,000 to 30,000 clones, approximately 75% found once; its top ten account for roughly 33%. Sequenced sample: blood. Source of these receptors: a person aged 45 to 59 with breast cancer.

V gene TRBV5-6 combines with J gene TRBJ1-3; D gene unclear. The germline V gene encodes CDR1 SGHDT and CDR2 YYEEEE. The CDR3 covers 16 residues. V lost 4 bases, J lost 2 bases, and 16 bases lay in between. Here the CDR3 DNA reads TGTGCCAGCAGCACCGGACTCCTGGGCCCTGGAAACACCATATATTTT. It specifies CASSTGLLGPGNTIYF.

This clone was seen a handful of times. V gene TRBV6-6 combines with J gene TRBJ2-2; no clear D. From germline, CDR1 is MNHNY and CDR2 SVGAGI (reference sequence). This CDR3 is built from 13 residues. The V end was cut by 6 bases, the J end by 6 bases, with 11 bases between. In DNA, the CDR3 is TGTGCCAGCAGCGAAACGACGGCCGGGGAGCTGTTTTTT. This translates into CASSETTAGELFF.

The chain joins TRBV5-4 to TRBJ1-1; the D gene is possibly TRBD1 (6 bases). Germline loops: CDR1 SGHNT, CDR2 YYREEE (reference sequence). Trimming shortened V by 2 bases and J by 1 base, and 12 bases separated the two germline ends. The CDR3 runs to 15 residues. CDR3 loop: CASSFPGHRNTEAFF. The CDR3 DNA reads TGTGCCAGCAGCTTCCCGGGACATCGGAACACTGAAGCTTTCTTT.

The CDR3 loop is CASSLTGRSGANVLTF. For the CDR3, the DNA is TGTGCCAGCAGCTTAACAGGTCGATCTGGGGCCAACGTCCTGACTTTC. The rearrangement joins TRBV7-8 to TRBJ2-6, with a possible D match to TRBD1 (5 bases). The ends were cut back, 2 bases at V and 1 base at J, with 9 bases in the middle. CDR3 length: 16 residues. CDR1 and CDR2 (germline): SGHVS, FQNEAQ.

The gene calls are TRBV6-1 and TRBJ2-7; D is ambiguous. CDR1 and CDR2 from the germline V gene are MNHNS and SASEGT. Trimming removed 2 bases at V and 2 bases at J, with 13 bases between. CDR3 size: 15 residues. The CDR3 DNA reads TGTGCCAGCAGTGAAACTGACGACGGAACCTACGAGCAGTACTTC. Amino acid sequence: CASSETDDGTYEQYF.

This clone was detected only a few times. V usage is TRBV19 and J usage is TRBJ1-2; D unresolved. The ends were cut back, 6 bases at V and 4 bases at J, with 15 bases in the middle. This CDR3 contains 14 residues. Per the germline V gene, CDR1 is LNHDA and CDR2 is SQIVND (reference sequence). This CDR3 reads CASRPSSESYGYTF. The CDR3 nucleotides read TGTGCCAGTAGGCCCTCGTCGGAGAGCTATGGCTACACCTTC.

This clone was counted a few times. The chain couples TRBV28 to TRBJ1-5; 7 nucleotides match TRBD1. The CDR3 runs 15 residues. V trimming: 6 bases; J trimming: 1 base; junction bases outside the gene matches: 6. Germline V gene sequence: CDR1 MDHEN, CDR2 SYDVKM. The CDR3 region has the DNA TGTGCCAGCAGCAGACAGGGAGGGAGCAATCAGCCCCAGCATTTT. This sequence encodes CASSRQGGSNQPQHF.

This clone was observed a single time. This chain links TRBV5-1 with TRBJ2-1, with 10 bases aligning to TRBD2. The CDR3 contains 15 residues. With 2 bases clipped from V and 6 bases from J, the junction kept 5 bases outside the gene matches. Germline CDR1 is SGHRS and CDR2 is YFSETQ. The CDR3 reads CASSLVASGSNEQFF. Here the CDR3 DNA reads TGCGCCAGCAGCTTAGTAGCTAGCGGGAGCAATGAGCAGTTCTTC.

This clone was counted once. The chain carries TRBV9 and TRBJ2-3, with TRBD1 as a possible D gene (6 bases). There are 14 residues in the CDR3. The germline V gene has CDR1 SGDLS and CDR2 YYNGEE. V was clipped by 7 bases and J by 4 bases, with 16 bases between them. CDR3 protein: CASGQGQSSDTQYF. The DNA of the CDR3 is TGTGCCAGCGGCCAGGGGCAGAGTTCAGATACGCAGTATTTT.

The rearrangement uses TRBV5-1 and TRBJ2-2, with 10 positions matching TRBD2. Trimming at V came to 8 bases and at J to 1 base, leaving 8 bases not matched to a gene. The CDR3 extends over 16 amino acids. CDR1 is SGHRS and CDR2 is YFSETQ in the germline V gene. The CDR3 spells CASSLSGRQNTGELFF. The CDR3 DNA reads TGCGCCAGTTCTCTTAGCGGGAGGCAGAACACCGGGGAGCTGTTTTTT.

The V gene is TRBV5-6, the J gene TRBJ2-7; no clear D. Trimming took off 4 bases at V and 5 bases at J, with 10 bases between the two ends. CDR3 length: 12 residues. CDR1 is SGHDT, CDR2 YYEEEE, per germline. This chain's CDR3 is CASSPSGHEQYF. The CDR3 region has the DNA TGTGCCAGCAGCCCTTCAGGCCACGAGCAGTACTTC.

This clone was detected a few times. The chain uses TRBV14 and TRBJ2-3; 12 bases are shared with TRBD1. The CDR3 runs 14 residues. The junction had 4 bases not matched to a gene; V was cut back by 6 bases and J by 6 bases. Germline assignment: CDR1 SGHDN and CDR2 FVKESK. The CDR3 loop is CASRGQGAGDTQYF. The CDR3 region has the DNA TGTGCCAGCAGGGGACAGGGGGCAGGCGATACGCAGTATTTT.

The genes are TRBV9 and TRBJ1-5, with unresolved D. The CDR3 length is 13 residues. V lost 5 bases to trimming and J lost 3 bases, with 9 bases between them. CDR1 and CDR2 from the germline V gene are SGDLS and YYNGEE. The CDR3 coding sequence is TGTGCCAGCAGTTCGGAAGCCAATCAGCCCCAGCATTTT. As protein: CASSSEANQPQHF. Drawing the rest from reference TRBV9 and TRBJ1-5, the complete variable domain is DSGVTQTPKHLITATGQRVTLRCSPRSGDLSVYWYQQSLDQGLQFLIQYYNGEERAKGNILERFSAQQFPDLHSELNLSSLELGDSALYFCASSSEANQPQHFGDGTRLSIL.

In its sample, this clone was seen once. The chain has TRBV29-1 and TRBJ2-6; no clear D gene. CDR1 SQVTM and CDR2 ANQGSEA come from the germline V gene. The CDR3 extends over 13 amino acids. With 5 bases removed from V and 1 base from J, the gap between germline ends came to 6 bases. CDR3 nucleotide sequence: TGCAGCGTTACGAGATCTGGGGCCAACGTCCTGACTTTC. It yields the protein CSVTRSGANVLTF.

The chain links TRBV7-8 to TRBJ2-7, with 11 bases matching TRBD2. This CDR3 has 18 residues. V lost 2 bases and J lost 3; bases outside the gene matches: 12. Germline assignment: CDR1 SGHVS and CDR2 FQNEAQ. The CDR3 is CASSLRFSGRANYYEQYF. DNA for the CDR3: TGTGCCAGCAGCTTAAGATTTAGCGGGAGGGCCAATTACTACGAGCAGTACTTC.

V and J are TRBV7-8 and TRBJ1-1; the match to TRBD1 covers 8 bases. V was clipped by 4 bases and J by 1 base; unmatched bases: 5. CDR1 is SGHVS, CDR2 FQNEAQ, per germline. The CDR3 has 15 amino acids. The DNA of the CDR3 is TGTGCCAGCAGCTCGACGGGACAGGCGAACACTGAAGCTTTCTTT. It codes for CASSSTGQANTEAFF.

This clone was recorded only once. This chain connects TRBV5-1 to TRBJ2-1, with TRBD2 identical over 8 bases. The CDR3 has 13 amino acids. CDR1 and CDR2 (germline): SGHRS, YFSETQ. J was trimmed by 10 bases and V by 1 base; bases with no gene match: 4. CDR3 residues: CASSLREGREQFF. CDR3 DNA sequence: TGCGCCAGCAGCTTGCGGGAGGGCCGCGAGCAGTTCTTC. The complete variable domain, with remaining parts taken from reference TRBV5-1 and TRBJ2-1, reads KAGVTQTPRYLIKTRGQQVTLSCSPISGHRSVSWYQQTPGQGLQFLFEYFSETQRNKGNFPGRFSGRQFSNSRSEMNVSTLELGDSALYLCASSLREGREQFFGPGTRLTVL.

This clone counts as medium-sized. This rearrangement joins TRBV6-6 to TRBJ2-3, with D perhaps matching TRBD1 (5 bases). This CDR3 has 14 amino acids. Trimming shortened V by 2 bases and J by 3 bases, and 9 bases separated the two germline ends. Germline CDR1 MNHNY, CDR2 SVGAGI (reference sequence). In nucleotides, the CDR3 is TGTGCCAGCAGTTACACCCCAGGGACAGATACGCAGTATTTT. Translation: CASSYTPGTDTQYF.

The chain couples TRBV6-4 to TRBJ1-5; the D gene is possibly TRBD1 (6 bases). The CDR3 extends over 17 amino acids. Germline values: CDR1 MRHNA, CDR2 SNTAGT. Trimming removed 6 bases at V and 1 base at J, with 19 bases between. The CDR3 sequence: CASRLRGYWVSNQPQHF. CDR3 nucleotides: TGTGCCAGCAGACTGAGGGGGTATTGGGTGAGCAATCAGCCCCAGCATTTT.

The chain recombines TRBV7-2 with TRBJ2-7; no clear D gene. The V end lost 0 bases, the J end lost 3 bases, and 12 bases lay between the germline ends. Germline CDR1 reads SGHTA; CDR2 reads FQGNSA. The CDR3 loop spans 15 amino acids. For the CDR3, the DNA is TGTGCCAGCAGCTTAGCCACAGTTAATCTCTACGAGCAGTACTTC. Protein product: CASSLATVNLYEQYF.

This clone was seen a single time. This rearrangement joins TRBV30 to TRBJ2-7; weak D call: TRBD2 (5 bases). The length of the CDR3 is 13 residues. Germline V gives CDR1 GTSNPN, CDR2 SVGIG (reference sequence). V was cut by 0 bases and J by 6 bases, with 12 bases left in between. CDR3: CAWSVLSGSEQYF. As DNA, the CDR3 is TGTGCCTGGAGTGTACTGTCGGGGAGCGAGCAGTACTTC. Full variable domain (rest looked up from reference TRBV30 and TRBJ2-7): SQTIHQWPATLVQPVGSPLSLECTVEGTSNPNLYWYRQAAGRGLQLLFYSVGIGQISSEVPQNLSASRPQDRQFILSSKKLLLSDSGFYLCAWSVLSGSEQYFGPGTRLTVT.

The J gene is TRBJ2-7, the V gene TRBV28; the match to TRBD2 covers 9 bases. Germline V gives CDR1 MDHEN, CDR2 SYDVKM. The CDR3 spans 15 residues. Germline trimming cut 3 bases from V and 2 bases from J; bases unmatched to any gene: 5. CDR3 nucleotides: TGTGCCAGCAGTTTTGGGACTAGCTTTACCTACGAGCAGTACTTC. It codes for CASSFGTSFTYEQYF.